One sample yielded the 11 T cell receptor beta chains listed below, sequenced in a study of pediatric ulcerative colitis. Assay used: immunoSEQ multiplex PCR; TCRdb lists only in-frame clones, some missing. The sample has roughly 38,000 clones, over 65% seen once. The sample was blood. These receptors were collected from a girl aged 10-17 years with moderate ulcerative colitis.

CDR3 DNA sequence: TGTGCCAGTAGTGTCGGACTAGCCTACAATGAGCAGTTCTTC. This gives the protein CASSVGLAYNEQFF. The genes are TRBV19 and TRBJ2-1; 7 bases are a match to TRBD2. Germline CDR1 and CDR2: LNHDA and SQIVND (reference sequence). This CDR3 comprises 14 residues. The junction had 3 bases not matched to a gene; V was cut back by 5 bases and J by 2 bases.

The chain combines TRBV11-2 with TRBJ2-5, with 10 bases fitting TRBD1. The CDR3 is 14 amino acids. The germline V gene has CDR1 SGHAT and CDR2 FQNNGV. V was clipped by 5 bases and J by 5 bases; unmatched bases: 5. For the CDR3, the DNA is TGTGCCAGCAGCCGGCCGGGACAGGGGGAGACCCAGTACTTC. This gives the protein CASSRPGQGETQYF.

The chain links TRBV5-6 to TRBJ2-1; 8 positions match TRBD2. The V and J ends lost 1 base and 4 bases, in that order; junction bases with no gene match: 4. Looked up from germline, CDR1 is SGHDT and CDR2 is YYEEEE. The CDR3 totals 15 residues. This CDR3 is CASSLTGGPYNEQFF. CDR3 nucleotide sequence: TGTGCCAGCAGCTTGACGGGGGGGCCTTACAATGAGCAGTTCTTC.

This chain uses TRBV9 with TRBJ1-3, with 7 nucleotides matching TRBD1. Per germline, CDR1 SGDLS and CDR2 YYNGEE. CDR3 size: 15 residues. V trimming: 4 bases; J trimming: 11 bases; junction bases outside the gene matches: 15. The CDR3 sequence: CASSRAGTVGEAIYF. In DNA, the CDR3 is TGTGCCAGCAGCAGGGCCGGGACAGTGGGTGAGGCCATATATTTT.

V is TRBV7-9 and J is TRBJ1-2; D uncertain. The CDR3 extends over 10 amino acids. V was clipped by 4 bases and J by 8 bases, with 5 bases between them. CDR1 is SEHNR, CDR2 FQNEAQ, per germline (reference sequence). The CDR3 loop reads CASSSSGYTF. The CDR3 DNA reads as TGTGCCAGCAGCTCTTCGGGCTACACCTTC.

The J gene is TRBJ2-7, the V gene TRBV13; TRBD1 matches at 10 bases. The CDR3 loop spans 15 amino acids. CDR1 PRHDT and CDR2 FYEKMQ come from the germline V gene (reference sequence). The V and J ends lost 5 bases and 4 bases, in that order; junction bases with no gene match: 8. The CDR3 nucleotides are TGTGCCAGCAGCGGACCGGGACAGGGGTTTTACGAGCAGTACTTC. It codes for CASSGPGQGFYEQYF.

The rearrangement uses TRBV27 and TRBJ1-5; D ambiguous. The CDR3 is 19 residues long. Trimming cost V 3 bases and J 2 bases, with 23 bases left between them. Germline CDR1 is MNHEY and CDR2 is SMNVEV (reference sequence). This chain's CDR3 is CASSFLLGWAESRNQPQHF. The CDR3 DNA follows: TGTGCCAGCAGTTTTCTTTTGGGTTGGGCAGAAAGTCGCAATCAGCCCCAGCATTTT.

This clone was picked up one time. The V call is TRBV15, the J call TRBJ1-1; D perhaps matches TRBD1 (6 bases). The CDR3 is 13 residues long. Trimming took off 4 bases at V and 1 base at J, with 7 bases between the two ends. Germline-derived CDR1 and CDR2 are LNHNV and YYDKDF (reference sequence). The CDR3 sequence: CATSTDRNTEAFF. The DNA for the CDR3 is TGTGCCACCAGCACGGACAGGAACACTGAAGCTTTCTTT.

This clone has only a few counts. J is TRBJ2-5 and V is TRBV6-1; no firm D call. Deletions cut 4 bases from V and 2 bases from J, with 14 bases between. This CDR3 region has 15 residues. The V gene's germline CDR1 is MNHNS and CDR2 SASEGT. The CDR3 DNA follows: TGTGCCAGCAGTGGCCTAGATTTAGGTCAAGAGACCCAGTACTTC. Translated, it gives CASSGLDLGQETQYF.

This chain joins TRBV2 and TRBJ2-3; D is perhaps TRBD2 (5 bases). The ends were cut back, 1 base at V and 0 bases at J, with 5 bases in the middle. There are 14 residues in the CDR3. Germline-derived CDR1 and CDR2 are SNHLY and FYNNEI. This CDR3 reads CASSEGTSTDTQYF. The CDR3 DNA reads TGTGCCAGCAGTGAAGGGACTAGCACAGATACGCAGTATTTT. The whole variable domain, filled in from reference TRBV2 and TRBJ2-3, reads EPEVTQTPSHQVTQMGQEVILRCVPISNHLYFYWYRQILGQKVEFLVSFYNNEISEKSEIFDDQFSVERPDGSNFTLKIRSTKLEDSAMYFCASSEGTSTDTQYFGPGTRLTVL.

This clone was seen just once. This rearrangement joins TRBV5-4 to TRBJ2-3; D gene ambiguous. This CDR3 is 16 amino acids long. CDR1 is SGHNT and CDR2 is YYREEE in the germline V gene (reference sequence). V lost 3 bases to trimming and J lost 1 base, with 15 bases between them. This CDR3 is CASSSQPLLGTDTQYF. The CDR3 bases are TGTGCCAGCAGCTCCCAACCTCTCTTGGGCACAGATACGCAGTATTTT.